This T cell receptor (beta chain) was captured by sequencing in a study of post-analysis software for immune sequencing data (dated by TCRdb to 2015 to 2017). Context from the whole study: Disease courses on record covered relapsing-remitting, secondary progressive and progressive-relapsing multiple sclerosis, though some patients had no subtype annotation. The patient repertoires were compared against 11 previously published healthy control repertoires obtained from donors aged about 6 to 26 years. A subset of samples was prepared in parallel using single-end sample barcoding, then pooled and co-amplified after Illumina adapter ligation. Overall study outcomes, separate from this receptor: Direct clustering with F measure showed strong co-clustering of samples prepared in the same batch, prompting a batch-effect correction. The multiple sclerosis patient group was slightly younger than the control group. About five TRBV segments, including TRBV5-6, TRBV5-1 and TRBV20-1, were significantly more frequent in patients than controls. Significantly lower normalized Chao1 diversity was found in multiple sclerosis patients than in controls, suggesting substantial peripheral T-cell clonal expansion.

Library creation used PCR. Data came from an Illumina HiSeq 2500. To reduce PCR and sequencing biases, unique molecular identifiers were built into the TCR beta cDNA libraries. Every 1 to 10 million input T cells yielded approximately 500,000 cDNA molecules, meaning each molecule approximated one T cell. The patient libraries were prepared and sequenced with the same protocol used for the earlier healthy control dataset. Within a given batch, samples were prepared together, multiplexed and sequenced on the same HiSeq lane. Processing in the source paper ran as follows. MIGEC was used to process the raw barcoded reads, and molecular identifier groups with only a single read were discarded before consensus assembly and CDR3 extraction. Clonotype tables were post-analysed with VDJtools, and diversity was normalized by down-sampling all datasets to the smallest sample size. Repertoire overlap clustering matched CDR3 amino acid but not nucleotide sequences to correct batch-related cross-sample contamination. Clones were called with MiXCR by TCRdb after fastp trimmed the public reads at Q25, and only in-frame beta chains were retained. Here each entry gathers all rows of one CDR3 protein and keeps the most common genes and DNA. The V and J calls follow TCRdb's processing rather than the paper's. In all, the sample holds 820,000 or so distinct CDR3 sequences, and 53% of those were seen once. Around 4.5% of the sample lies in the top ten.

To demonstrate the VDJtools post-analysis software, the study profiled TCR beta repertoires from the peripheral blood of about 13 young patients with multiple sclerosis. The patients with multiple sclerosis were children and adolescents between roughly 6 and 17 years of age. Only a few counts were recorded for this clonotype. Its antigen has not been determined. There are no base qualities to consult, and no much larger clone falls within one base. The germline V gene encodes CDR1 MDHEN and CDR2 SYDVKM. Deletion took 2 bases off V and 11 bases off J, with a span of 15 bases between the germline ends. From its cysteine to its phenylalanine, the CDR3 spans 13 amino acids. Here the CDR3 DNA is all that survives: 39 bases in frame from base 1.

The sequenced sample was blood. The chain was built from TRBV28 and TRBJ2-5, with the D gene too uncertain to name. The receptor comes from a girl aged 5 to 17 with multiple sclerosis. The CDR3: CASSLGQAYPQYF. The sequence in DNA is TGTGCCAGCAGTTTAGGTCAGGCCTACCCGCAGTACTTC.